Shown below are 27 T cell receptor beta chains from a single sample sequenced in a study of sequential checkpoint blockade in melanoma. TCRdb's table, derived via immunoSEQ multiplex PCR, lists solely in-frame clones and lacks some. The sample carries 10,000 to 11,000 clones, about three fifths recorded once. Regarding treatment: randomized to nivolumab then ipilimumab (arm A) or the reverse (arm B). The starting material was CD8+ T cells sorted from blood (inferred from file names), obtained from a patient given nivolumab and ipilimumab in sequence. These receptors originate from a human donor with melanoma.

This chain uses TRBV4-1 with TRBJ1-3, with 7 bases matching TRBD1. The CDR3 is made up of 15 amino acids. Germline V gene data show CDR1 as MGHRA and CDR2 as YSYEKL. Losses at the gene ends were 5 bases for V and 0 bases for J; bases not matched to a gene: 4. This CDR3 is CASSADRISGNTIYF. CDR3 in DNA: TGCGCCAGCAGCGCGGACAGGATCTCTGGAAACACCATATATTTT.

The J gene is TRBJ2-1, the V gene TRBV19; TRBD2 aligns across 7 bases. Germline V gene sequence: CDR1 LNHDA, CDR2 SQIVND (reference sequence). Trimming took 7 bases from V and 7 from J; bases not matched to a gene: 7. The CDR3 covers 13 residues. The CDR3 reads CASTRGSLNEQFF. The CDR3 DNA follows: TGTGCCAGTACCCGCGGGAGCTTAAATGAGCAGTTCTTC.

The rearrangement joins TRBV4-3 to TRBJ2-2, with D possibly TRBD1 on 5 matching bases. Between the trimmed V and J ends, which lost 5 bases and 3 bases, there was a span of 10 bases. Germline loops: CDR1 LGHNA, CDR2 YSLEER. The CDR3 runs to 14 residues. The CDR3: CASSVIRDTGELFF. CDR3 bases: TGCGCCAGCAGCGTTATCAGGGACACCGGGGAGCTGTTTTTT.

The chain couples TRBV5-1 to TRBJ1-1, with 7 bases that match TRBD1. The CDR3 is made up of 15 amino acids. Germline V CDR1 and CDR2: SGHRS, YFSETQ. J lost 6 bases, V lost 4 bases, and 12 bases had no gene match. CDR3 loop: CASSDTGQLEAEAFF. The CDR3 DNA sequence: TGCGCCAGCAGCGACACGGGACAGCTCGAAGCTGAAGCTTTCTTT.

The chain has TRBV7-2 and TRBJ2-1, with 7 bases that match TRBD1. This CDR3 has 15 residues. With 3 bases clipped from V and 2 bases from J, the junction kept 4 bases outside the gene matches. Per the germline V gene, CDR1 is SGHTA and CDR2 is FQGNSA. The CDR3 bases are TGTGCCAGCAGCTTCAGGGGGAACACCTACAATGAGCAGTTCTTC. Translated: CASSFRGNTYNEQFF.

The chain has TRBV4-3 and TRBJ2-1; 11 nucleotides line up with TRBD2. The CDR3 is 17 amino acids. Germline V gives CDR1 LGHNA, CDR2 YSLEER. V lost 3 bases to trimming and J lost 5 bases; unmatched junction nucleotides: 9. CDR3 sequence reads: CASSQTLAGGYNNEQFF. The DNA for the CDR3 is TGCGCCAGCAGCCAGACTCTAGCGGGGGGCTATAACAATGAGCAGTTCTTC.

The chain recombines TRBV6-5 with TRBJ1-1; the D is unclear. Germline-derived CDR1 and CDR2 are MNHEY and SVGAGI. The CDR3 sequence is 14 residues long. V was shortened by 3 bases and J by 4 bases, with 12 bases between the two germline ends. CDR3 nucleotide sequence: TGTGCCAGCAGTTATAGTAGCCGGGGCACTGAAGCTTTCTTT. Translation gives CASSYSSRGTEAFF.

The gene calls are TRBV29-1 and TRBJ2-7; maybe TRBD1 (5 bases). CDR1 and CDR2 (germline): SQVTM, ANQGSEA. The CDR3 length is 15 residues. Trimming pared 6 bases from V and 5 bases from J, leaving 23 bases between. Here the CDR3 reads CSVASPRQPPDEQYF. CDR3 nucleotide sequence: TGCAGCGTCGCATCCCCTCGACAGCCCCCCGACGAGCAGTACTTC.

This chain joins TRBV4-2 and TRBJ2-2; D gene uncertain. This CDR3 spans 13 amino acids. CDR1 is LGHNA, CDR2 YNFKEQ, per germline. With 1 base removed from V and 6 bases from J, the gap between germline ends came to 6 bases. CDR3 residues: CASSQVRAGELFF. In DNA form, the CDR3 reads TGTGCCAGCAGCCAAGTCCGGGCCGGGGAGCTGTTTTTT.

V usage is TRBV30 and J usage is TRBJ2-1, with a tentative D call TRBD2 (5 bases). Germline values: CDR1 GTSNPN, CDR2 SVGIG (reference sequence). The CDR3 contains 14 residues. The V gene lost 5 bases and the J gene lost 6 bases, with 17 bases spanning the gap. For the CDR3, the DNA is TGTGCCTGGGCCCCGGGGTCGCCGCTCAATGAGCAGTTCTTC. Amino acids: CAWAPGSPLNEQFF.

By proportion, this clone is medium-sized (0.01 to 0.1%). The rearrangement joins TRBV19 to TRBJ2-1; D gene unclear. The germline CDR1 and CDR2 sequences are LNHDA and SQIVND (reference sequence). Trimming removed 2 bases from V and 10 bases from J, with 9 bases in between. The CDR3 runs 12 residues. CDR3 loop: CASSILIREQFF. CDR3 in DNA: TGTGCCAGTAGTATATTAATCAGGGAGCAGTTCTTC.

The chain employs TRBV27 and TRBJ2-5; 9 nucleotides line up with TRBD1. Per the germline V gene, CDR1 is MNHEY and CDR2 is SMNVEV (reference sequence). V shed 6 bases and J 5 bases; nucleotides not matched to a gene: 4. This CDR3 comprises 13 residues. The CDR3 region has the DNA TGTGCCAGCAGCCACAGGGGGCTGGAGACCCAGTACTTC. Its protein is CASSHRGLETQYF.

The chain has TRBV9 and TRBJ1-2; 8 bases map to TRBD1. Losses at the gene ends were 4 bases for V and 8 bases for J; bases not matched to a gene: 13. This CDR3 has 15 residues. Germline CDR1 and CDR2: SGDLS and YYNGEE. The CDR3 DNA sequence: TGTGCCAGCAGCCCTCGTTCCGGGACAGGTAACGGCTACACCTTC. This codes for CASSPRSGTGNGYTF.

The chain links TRBV7-8 to TRBJ1-1; D uncertain. The CDR3 is made up of 18 amino acids. V dropped 5 bases and J dropped 0 bases, with 22 bases sitting between them. Germline V gives CDR1 SGHVS, CDR2 FQNEAQ. The CDR3 nucleotides read TGTGCCAGCAGCCTAGTGGTTTTGAGATATACAGTGAACACTGAAGCTTTCTTT. Encoded protein: CASSLVVLRYTVNTEAFF.

The table lists this clone with a few counts. The chain has TRBV30 and TRBJ1-4; D is uncertain. Germline V gene data show CDR1 as GTSNPN and CDR2 as SVGIG (reference sequence). Trimming left V 0 bases short and J 4 bases short, with 3 bases between. The CDR3 has 12 residues. CDR3 coding DNA: TGTGCCTGGAGTGTTCTTAATGAAAAACTGTTTTTT. Amino acid sequence: CAWSVLNEKLFF.

This chain connects TRBV5-1 to TRBJ1-1; possibly TRBD1 for D (6 bases). CDR3 length equals 13 residues. The germline CDR1 and CDR2 sequences are SGHRS and YFSETQ. V gave up 4 bases and J gave up 6 bases, with 13 bases separating them. The CDR3 bases are TGCGCCAGCAGCCTGTCGGGGGGCTCTGAAGCTTTCTTT. Protein sequence: CASSLSGGSEAFF.

This chain uses TRBV7-8 with TRBJ1-4; D is unclear. The germline V and J ends were trimmed by 4 bases and 8 bases, with 14 bases remaining between them. The CDR3 sequence is 14 residues long. From germline, CDR1 is SGHVS and CDR2 FQNEAQ. CDR3 sequence (DNA): TGTGCCAGCAGCTGGGCCCTATATGGGGAAAAACTGTTTTTT. Encoded protein: CASSWALYGEKLFF.

The genes are TRBV6-1 and TRBJ2-3; 15 bases are a match to TRBD2. The CDR3 is 19 residues long. Germline CDR1 reads MNHNS; CDR2 reads SASEGT. Trimming took 3 bases from V and 1 from J; bases not matched to a gene: 8. CDR3 loop: CASSEIGLAGGPGTDTQYF. The CDR3 DNA is TGTGCCAGCAGTGAGATAGGACTAGCGGGAGGGCCGGGCACAGATACGCAGTATTTT.

The rearrangement uses TRBV11-2 and TRBJ1-1, with a tentative D call TRBD1 (5 bases). The length of the CDR3 is 14 residues. The V and J ends lost 5 bases and 1 base respectively, with 11 bases between them. Germline CDR1 reads SGHAT; CDR2 reads FQNNGV. Here the CDR3 reads CASSQAGGNTEAFF. The CDR3 bases are TGTGCCAGCAGCCAAGCGGGGGGGAACACTGAAGCTTTCTTT.

The rearrangement links TRBV27 to TRBJ2-7; D is perhaps TRBD2 (5 bases). CDR3 size: 13 residues. Germline V gene sequence: CDR1 MNHEY, CDR2 SMNVEV (reference sequence). V lost 0 bases and J 5 bases, leaving 8 bases between the germline ends. The CDR3, as DNA: TGTGCCAGCAGTTTATCGAGGGCTCACGAGCAGTACTTC. This translates into CASSLSRAHEQYF.

V and J are TRBV9 and TRBJ2-3; D remains ambiguous. CDR3 size: 9 residues. The germline gives CDR1 SGDLS, CDR2 YYNGEE. Trimming removed 10 bases from V and 10 bases from J, with 10 bases in between. CDR3 loop: CAGMRAQYF. Here the CDR3 DNA reads TGTGCCGGCATGAGAGCGCAGTATTTT. The full variable domain, completed using reference TRBV9 and TRBJ2-3, is DSGVTQTPKHLITATGQRVTLRCSPRSGDLSVYWYQQSLDQGLQFLIQYYNGEERAKGNILERFSAQQFPDLHSELNLSSLELGDSALYFCAGMRAQYFGPGTRLTVL.

The V gene is TRBV28, the J gene TRBJ1-5, with TRBD1 matching over 10 bases. Germline V gene lookup returns CDR1 MDHEN and CDR2 SYDVKM. V dropped 5 bases and J dropped 4; count of bases not matched to a gene: 8. The CDR3 totals 16 residues. The CDR3 reads CASSRTGGELNQPQHF. The CDR3 DNA reads as TGTGCCAGCAGTCGGACAGGGGGAGAATTGAATCAGCCCCAGCATTTT.

This chain joins TRBV4-1 and TRBJ2-7; no reliable D call. Trimming removed 0 bases from V and 2 bases from J, with 14 bases in between. The CDR3 loop spans 16 amino acids. The germline V gene encodes CDR1 MGHRA and CDR2 YSYEKL. CDR3 in DNA: TGCGCCAGCAGCCAAGAGTCCAGTCCTCCAACCTACGAGCAGTACTTC. It encodes CASSQESSPPTYEQYF.

The gene calls are TRBV7-2 and TRBJ1-3; D gene ambiguous. Germline lookup yields CDR1 SGHTA and CDR2 FQGNSA. This CDR3 comprises 14 residues. V lost 1 base to trimming and J lost 0 bases, with 4 bases between them. The CDR3 nucleotides read TGTGCCAGCAGCTTAGGGAGCTCTGGAAACACCATATATTTT. Its translation: CASSLGSSGNTIYF.

This clone was observed a handful of times. This chain joins TRBV4-1 and TRBJ1-2; no reliable D call. There are 15 residues in the CDR3. Germline-derived CDR1 and CDR2 are MGHRA and YSYEKL. The ends were cut back, 0 bases at V and 5 bases at J, with 13 bases in the middle. The CDR3 here is CASSQDDGRAYGYTF. Here the CDR3 DNA reads TGCGCCAGCAGCCAAGACGACGGGAGGGCGTATGGCTACACCTTC.

In regard to this clone: Relative to the germline gene, one junction end is altered; a read error may explain this. The chain is built from TRBV27 and TRBJ2-1; tentative D call: TRBD2 (6 bases). Germline-derived CDR1 and CDR2 are MNHEY and SMNVEV (reference sequence). The CDR3 consists of 14 residues. The CDR3 DNA sequence: TGTGTCAGCTCGTATTCAGGAGGGTACAATGAGCAGTTCTTC. Translating it yields CVSSYSGGYNEQFF.

This chain uses TRBV7-6 with TRBJ2-7; no clear D gene. The CDR3 extends over 15 amino acids. From germline, CDR1 is SGHVS and CDR2 FNYEAQ. Deletions cut 1 base from V and 3 bases from J, with 13 bases between. This CDR3 is CASSLENSVYYEQYF. The CDR3 nucleotides are TGTGCCAGCAGCTTAGAAAATTCAGTATACTACGAGCAGTACTTC. Using reference TRBV7-6 and TRBJ2-7 for the parts outside the CDR3, the full variable domain is GAGVSQSPRYKVTKRGQDVALRCDPISGHVSLYWYRQALGQGPEFLTYFNYEAQQDKSGLPNDRFSAERPEGSISTLTIQRTEQRDSAMYRCASSLENSVYYEQYFGPGTRLTVT.